The clone carrying this T cell receptor (beta chain) has a handful of counts. Per the study methods: Reference gene primer amplification gave nucleated cell count estimates. Using immunoSEQ multiplex PCR, the repertoire was profiled, and TCRdb retains in-frame clones only, with some absent. That table is the source of V, J and clone size, and D and trimming were worked out from the DNA. The sample contains about 220,000 clones, about 90% of which appear only once. This specimen belongs to a study of blood T cell repertoires in COVID-19. Study context: Some COVID-19 samples were acute and others convalescent; all came from the United States, Italy and Spain. In each case, the material was cDNA or gDNA derived from T cells, B-cell-depleted T cells, or PBMCs.

The sample taken for sequencing was peripheral blood. The sequence was obtained from a man in his forties or fifties with active or convalescent COVID-19.

The CDR3 DNA reads TGCGCCAGCAGCTTGGGTCAGGGGATACACGAGCAGTACTTC. Protein sequence: CASSLGQGIHEQYF. This sequence joins TRBV5-1 and TRBJ2-7; possibly TRBD1 for D (6 bases). Trimming stripped 0 bases from V and 5 bases from J, with 12 bases between. The germline gives CDR1 SGHRS, CDR2 YFSETQ. This CDR3 is built from 14 residues.